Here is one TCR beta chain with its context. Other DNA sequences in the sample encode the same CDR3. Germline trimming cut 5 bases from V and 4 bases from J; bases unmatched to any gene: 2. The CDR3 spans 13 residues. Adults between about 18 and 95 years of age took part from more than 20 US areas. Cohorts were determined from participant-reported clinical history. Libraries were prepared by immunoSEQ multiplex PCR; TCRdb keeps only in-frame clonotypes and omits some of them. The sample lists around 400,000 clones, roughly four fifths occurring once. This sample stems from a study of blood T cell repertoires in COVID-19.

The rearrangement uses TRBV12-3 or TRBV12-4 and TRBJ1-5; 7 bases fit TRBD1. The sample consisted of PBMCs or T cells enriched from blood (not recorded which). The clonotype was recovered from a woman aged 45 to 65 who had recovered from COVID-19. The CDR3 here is CASSPQGNQPQHF. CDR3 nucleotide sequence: TGTGCCAGCAGTCCACAGGGGAATCAGCCCCAGCATTTT.